This note documents a single T cell receptor (beta chain) sequence. These data belong to a study of blood T cell repertoires in COVID-19. About the study: T cells, B-cell-depleted T cells, or PBMCs supplied cDNA or gDNA.

Clones were sequenced by immunoSEQ multiplex PCR, and TCRdb holds only the in-frame ones, with some missing. The table lists a few hundred thousand clones, roughly 91% of them singletons. The germline V and J ends were trimmed by 4 bases and 0 bases, with 9 bases remaining between them. CDR1 is MGHRA, CDR2 YSYEKL, per germline. The CDR3 runs 14 residues. Enrolled through a virtual design, the participants were between roughly 18 and 90 years of age and came from about two dozen US areas. This sequence originates from a woman aged 18-29 years who had recovered from COVID-19. Sequencing was performed on PBMCs or T cells enriched from blood (not recorded which). The V call is TRBV4-1, the J call TRBJ1-1; weak D call: TRBD1 (5 bases). The CDR3 here is CASSRTTMNTEAFF. The CDR3 bases are TGCGCCAGCAGCCGGACAACGATGAACACTGAAGCTTTCTTT.